A single sample is the source of the 3 T cell receptor beta chains below, sequenced in a study of T-cell reconstitution after alpha-beta-depleted transplantation in children. It was with unique molecular identifiers that the TCRbeta library was prepared. A single record per CDR3 protein comes from TCRdb applying MiXCR to the PCR reads. The sample includes around 120,000 distinct CDR3 sequences, 20% to 25% of them seen just once. The material sequenced was PBMCs, mostly from graft donor cells, taken 180 days after TCRalphabeta/CD19-depleted stem cell transplant. These receptors came from a male patient aged 2-9 years who had a stem cell transplant for chronic granulomatous disease, so the T cells may come from the graft donor.

V and J are TRBV11-2 and TRBJ2-7; 7 bases match TRBD1. CDR3 length equals 16 residues. Per germline, CDR1 SGHAT and CDR2 FQNNGV. V shed 5 bases, J shed 4 bases, and the junction held 14 bases outside the gene matches. The CDR3 DNA is TGTGCCAGCAGCGGTACTCATCCAGGGGGAAGGTACGAGCAGTACTTC. Amino acid sequence: CASSGTHPGGRYEQYF. Together with reference TRBV11-2 and TRBJ2-7, the CDR3 gives the full variable domain: EAGVAQSPRYKIIEKRQSVAFWCNPISGHATLYWYQQILGQGPKLLIQFQNNGVVDDSQLPKDRFSAERLKGVDSTLKIQPAKLEDSAVYLCASSGTHPGGRYEQYFGPGTRLTVT.

In this sample, this clonotype turned up once. This rearrangement joins TRBV29-1 to TRBJ1-1; the match to TRBD1 covers 9 bases. V lost 4 bases, J lost 4 bases, and 4 bases stayed unmatched. CDR1 is SQVTM and CDR2 is ANQGSEA in the germline V gene. The CDR3 consists of 13 residues. The CDR3 nucleotides read TGCAGCGTTGGGACAGGGGTTGGCACTGAAGCTTTCTTT. It yields the protein CSVGTGVGTEAFF.

In this sample, this clonotype turned up a few times. This sequence joins TRBV7-2 and TRBJ2-1; D possibly corresponds to TRBD2 (6 bases). The germline V and J ends were trimmed by 2 bases and 8 bases, with 22 bases remaining between them. Germline CDR1 and CDR2: SGHTA and FQGNSA. This CDR3 contains 17 residues. CDR3 amino acids: CASSLREVTGGSYEQFF. The DNA of the CDR3 is TGTGCCAGCAGCTTAAGAGAGGTAACAGGAGGGAGTTATGAGCAGTTCTTC. Using reference TRBV7-2 and TRBJ2-1 for the parts outside the CDR3, the full variable domain is GAGVSQSPSNKVTEKGKDVELRCDPISGHTALYWYRQSLGQGLEFLIYFQGNSAPDKSGLPSDRFSAERTGGSVSTLTIQRTQQEDSAVYLCASSLREVTGGSYEQFFGPGTRLTVL.